A single sample is the source of the 15 T cell receptor beta chains below, sequenced in a study of T cell responses to AZD1222 COVID-19 vaccine. The method was immunoSEQ multiplex PCR; TCRdb's version includes in-frame clones alone and lacks a portion of them. Here the sample spans tens of thousands of clones, approximately 91% being singletons. The sequencing used peripheral blood, collected 28 days after the second AZD1222 dose. These receptors were obtained from an adult who received the AZD1222 COVID-19 vaccine.

The V and J genes are TRBV4-1 and TRBJ2-7; D is tentatively TRBD1 or TRBD2 (6 bases each). V shed 0 bases and J shed 6 bases, with 12 bases lying between them. Looked up from germline, CDR1 is MGHRA and CDR2 is YSYEKL. There are 14 residues in the CDR3. In DNA, the CDR3 is TGCGCCAGCAGCCAAGATTTCAGGGGAGGCGAGCAGTACTTC. Amino acid sequence: CASSQDFRGGEQYF.

The chain is built from TRBV11-2 and TRBJ2-7; TRBD2 matches at 13 bases. Germline V gene lookup returns CDR1 SGHAT and CDR2 FQNNGV. J lost 4 bases, V lost 5 bases, and 5 bases had no gene match. This CDR3 is built from 15 residues. CDR3 sequence: CASSTRTSGRYEQYF. In DNA form, the CDR3 reads TGTGCCAGCAGCACTAGGACTAGCGGGAGATACGAGCAGTACTTC.

This clone was seen once. This chain links TRBV5-1 with TRBJ2-3; 13 positions agree with TRBD2. The germline CDR1 and CDR2 sequences are SGHRS and YFSETQ. The J segment lost 2 bases and the V segment lost 4 bases, leaving 4 bases of the junction unmatched. This CDR3 has 16 residues. CDR3 protein: CASSRGLAGSTDTQYF. The CDR3, as DNA: TGCGCCAGCAGCCGGGGACTAGCGGGGTCCACAGATACGCAGTATTTT.

The chain couples TRBV4-1 to TRBJ2-3; tentative D call: TRBD2 (6 bases). The CDR3 runs 15 residues. The germline V gene has CDR1 MGHRA and CDR2 YSYEKL. The V gene lost 4 bases and the J gene lost 5 bases, with 16 bases spanning the gap. The CDR3 loop reads CASSLTGSEGDTQYF. As DNA, the CDR3 is TGCGCCAGCAGCCTCACCGGGAGTGAGGGAGATACGCAGTATTTT.

This clone was counted once. The chain is built from TRBV6-5 and TRBJ2-7; 9 bases map to TRBD1. Germline assignment: CDR1 MNHEY and CDR2 SVGAGI. V dropped 5 bases and J dropped 5; count of bases not matched to a gene: 10. The CDR3 has 15 amino acids. CDR3 protein: CASSRTGTGHDEQYF. For the CDR3, the DNA is TGTGCCAGCAGTCGCACGGGGACAGGGCACGACGAGCAGTACTTC.

The rearrangement links TRBV27 to TRBJ2-2; 8 bases map to TRBD2. The V gene's germline CDR1 is MNHEY and CDR2 SMNVEV (reference sequence). The CDR3 is 15 amino acids. The ends lost 6 bases at V and 5 bases at J; junction bases unmatched: 8. This CDR3 is CASSPGTRGTGELFF. The CDR3 region has the DNA TGTGCCAGCAGCCCCGGGACTAGAGGGACCGGGGAGCTGTTTTTT.

The rearrangement joins TRBV19 to TRBJ2-1, with TRBD2 matching 8 bases. Germline V gene lookup returns CDR1 LNHDA and CDR2 SQIVND (reference sequence). The ends lost 3 bases at V and 8 bases at J; junction bases unmatched: 9. The length of the CDR3 is 15 residues. Written as DNA, the CDR3 is TGTGCCAGTAGTATGGGTACTAGCGGTGTGTATGAGCAGTTCTTC. Its protein product is CASSMGTSGVYEQFF.

As DNA, the CDR3 is TGTGCCAGCAGCTTAGTGGGAGTTGAGACCCAGTACTTC. It encodes CASSLVGVETQYF. The chain uses TRBV7-9 and TRBJ2-5, with D possibly matching TRBD2 (5 bases). The CDR3 is 13 residues long. The V gene lost 1 base and the J gene lost 5 bases, with 8 bases spanning the gap. CDR1 is SEHNR and CDR2 is FQNEAQ in the germline V gene (reference sequence). The full variable domain, rest sourced from reference TRBV7-9 and TRBJ2-5, is DTGVSQNPRHKITKRGQNVTFRCDPISEHNRLYWYRQTLGQGPEFLTYFQNEAQLEKSRLLSDRFSAERPKGSFSTLEIQRTEQGDSAMYLCASSLVGVETQYFGPGTRLLVL.

The gene calls are TRBV12-3 or TRBV12-4 and TRBJ1-1; D is undetermined. The CDR3 extends over 11 amino acids. Trimming shortened V by 2 bases and J by 10 bases, and 8 bases separated the two germline ends. CDR3 sequence: CASSLSGGAFF. CDR3 nucleotides: TGTGCCAGCAGTTTAAGTGGAGGAGCTTTCTTT.

This CDR3 reads CASSAGTNYGYTF. CDR3 DNA sequence: TGTGCCAGCAGCGCAGGGACTAACTATGGCTACACCTTC. The chain has TRBV11-2 and TRBJ1-2; perhaps TRBD1 as D (5 bases). The CDR3 totals 13 residues. Germline V gene sequence: CDR1 SGHAT, CDR2 FQNNGV. Between the trimmed V and J ends, which lost 5 bases and 0 bases, there was a span of 7 bases.

This rearrangement joins TRBV9 to TRBJ2-2, with D hard to call. Germline V CDR1 and CDR2: SGDLS, YYNGEE. The CDR3 has 15 residues. Trimming took 1 base from V and 4 from J, leaving 11 bases between them. The chain's CDR3 is CASSVQEIGTGELFF. In DNA form, the CDR3 reads TGTGCCAGCAGCGTACAGGAGATCGGCACCGGGGAGCTGTTTTTT. Based on the CDR3 plus reference TRBV9 and TRBJ2-2, the full variable domain is DSGVTQTPKHLITATGQRVTLRCSPRSGDLSVYWYQQSLDQGLQFLIQYYNGEERAKGNILERFSAQQFPDLHSELNLSSLELGDSALYFCASSVQEIGTGELFFGEGSRLTVL.

This clone was seen just once. The genes are TRBV10-3 and TRBJ2-3; perhaps D is TRBD1 or TRBD2 (5 bases each). The V gene's germline CDR1 is ENHRY and CDR2 SYGVKD. The CDR3 totals 14 residues. V lost 11 bases, J lost 2 bases, and 17 bases lay in between. The CDR3 loop is CASRRDDFTDTQYF. CDR3 DNA: TGTGCCTCGAGACGGGACGATTTCACAGATACGCAGTATTTT.

The chain recombines TRBV30 with TRBJ2-7; D may be TRBD2 (5 bases). Germline CDR1 GTSNPN, CDR2 SVGIG (reference sequence). V was cut by 4 bases and J by 2 bases, with 12 bases left in between. The CDR3 totals 13 residues. CDR3 sequence (DNA): TGTGCCTGGATGACCGGAGGCACCTACGAGCAGTACTTC. It encodes CAWMTGGTYEQYF.

The rearrangement links TRBV5-1 to TRBJ2-6; D gene unclear. The CDR3 covers 15 residues. Looked up from germline, CDR1 is SGHRS and CDR2 is YFSETQ. Deletions cut 7 bases from V and 0 bases from J, with 11 bases between. Here the CDR3 reads CASSLHRSGANVLTF. CDR3 sequence (DNA): TGCGCCAGCTCTTTACACCGCTCTGGGGCCAACGTCCTGACTTTC.

This chain connects TRBV6-6 to TRBJ2-7; unclear D gene. Trimming removed 6 bases from V and 0 bases from J, with 6 bases in between. Looked up from germline, CDR1 is MNHNY and CDR2 is SVGAGI (reference sequence). The CDR3 runs to 12 residues. CDR3 coding DNA: TGTGCCAGCAGGGGGATCTCCTACGAGCAGTACTTC. Its protein is CASRGISYEQYF.